This TCR beta chain was sequenced in a study of blood T cell repertoires in COVID-19. The assay was immunoSEQ multiplex PCR, and TCRdb's table has in-frame clones only and misses some. In the table there are some 210,000 clones, 84% of which are singletons. CDR1 MDHEN and CDR2 SYDVKM come from the germline V gene. The CDR3 length is 17 residues. Trimming left V 4 bases short and J 2 bases short, with 20 bases between. The sequence derives from a woman aged 65 to 85 with active or convalescent COVID-19. The sample was peripheral blood. This chain joins TRBV28 and TRBJ1-2, with D possibly being TRBD1 (6 bases). This chain's CDR3 is CASSSQGDRPINYGYTF. CDR3 coding DNA: TGTGCCAGCAGTTCCCAGGGCGACAGGCCTATCAACTATGGCTACACCTTC.